A selection of T cell receptor beta chains follows, all from one sample in a study of beta chain features in type 1 diabetes. Measured with immunoSEQ multiplex PCR; TCRdb has only the in-frame clones, and not every one. The table lists hundreds of thousands of clones, about 12% of them singletons. Sequencing used naive CD4+ T cells from blood. The receptors derive from a man between 18 and 29 years old in good health. Both conserved end residues are part of each CDR3. The order of the fields is clone size, J gene, V gene, D gene, CDR3 DNA, CDR3 protein. The D gene is left open where the match is weak. Some rows mark clone size as missing; the rest say once, few, many or name a class of expanded clone.

clone_size: NA
j_call: TRBJ1-2
v_call: TRBV30
d_call: NA
cdr3_nt: TGTGCCTGGACTAGGATTAACTATGGCTACACCTTC
cdr3_aa: CAWTRINYGYTF

clone_size: NA
j_call: TRBJ2-7
v_call: TRBV5-1
d_call: NA
cdr3_nt: TGCGCCAGCAGCTTAACAGGGCCCTACGAGCAGTACTTC
cdr3_aa: CASSLTGPYEQYF

clone_size: few
j_call: TRBJ1-2
v_call: TRBV28
d_call: TRBD1
cdr3_nt: TGTGCCAGCAGGGAACAGGGGGCGGACTATGGCTACACCTTC
cdr3_aa: CASREQGADYGYTF

clone_size: few
j_call: TRBJ1-1
v_call: TRBV23-1
d_call: TRBD1
cdr3_nt: TGCGCCAGCAGTCAATTGGGTACGACAGGGGTCAACACTGAAGCTTTCTTT
cdr3_aa: CASSQLGTTGVNTEAFF

clone_size: NA
j_call: TRBJ2-7
v_call: TRBV5-4
d_call: TRBD2
cdr3_nt: TGTGCCAGCAGCTTATCGGGACTAGAAAGCGAGCAGTACTTC
cdr3_aa: CASSLSGLESEQYF

clone_size: NA
j_call: TRBJ2-5
v_call: TRBV7-3
d_call: NA
cdr3_nt: TGTGCCAGCAGCATCGGACTCGGGGAGACCCAGTACTTC
cdr3_aa: CASSIGLGETQYF

clone_size: NA
j_call: TRBJ1-1
v_call: TRBV28
d_call: TRBD1
cdr3_nt: TGTGCCAGCATTCCGGGACAGCTGAACACTGAAGCTTTCTTT
cdr3_aa: CASIPGQLNTEAFF

clone_size: once
j_call: TRBJ2-1
v_call: TRBV6-5
d_call: NA
cdr3_nt: TGTGCCAGCAGGCAGATAACCTACAATGAGCAGTTCTTC
cdr3_aa: CASRQITYNEQFF

clone_size: NA
j_call: TRBJ2-5
v_call: TRBV18
d_call: TRBD2
cdr3_nt: TGTGCCAGCTCACCGGATACTAGCGGCCAAGAGACCCAGTACTTC
cdr3_aa: CASSPDTSGQETQYF

clone_size: once
j_call: TRBJ2-1
v_call: TRBV6-6
d_call: NA
cdr3_nt: TGTGCCAGCAGTCCCCGTTTGGGCGCCTACAATGAGCAGTTCTTC
cdr3_aa: CASSPRLGAYNEQFF

clone_size: few
j_call: TRBJ1-5
v_call: TRBV19
d_call: NA
cdr3_nt: TGTGCCAGTAGTATCCGGACAGATAGCAATCAGCCCCAGCATTTT
cdr3_aa: CASSIRTDSNQPQHF

clone_size: few
j_call: TRBJ2-7
v_call: TRBV2
d_call: NA
cdr3_nt: TGTGCCAGCAGTGAATTCTTTGTGCTCGGTTACGAGCAGTACTTC
cdr3_aa: CASSEFFVLGYEQYF

clone_size: NA
j_call: TRBJ1-2
v_call: TRBV9
d_call: TRBD1
cdr3_nt: TGTGCCAGCAGCGTAGGAGGGGGCAACTATGGCTACACCTTC
cdr3_aa: CASSVGGGNYGYTF

clone_size: NA
j_call: TRBJ2-6
v_call: TRBV4-3
d_call: NA
cdr3_nt: TGCGCCAGCAGCCGACGGAGCTCTGGGGCCAACGTCCTGACTTTC
cdr3_aa: CASSRRSSGANVLTF

clone_size: NA
j_call: TRBJ1-2
v_call: TRBV28
d_call: TRBD1
cdr3_nt: TGTGCCAGCAGTTTAATGACAGGGATTACCTATGGCTACACCTTC
cdr3_aa: CASSLMTGITYGYTF

clone_size: NA
j_call: TRBJ2-3
v_call: TRBV5-1
d_call: NA
cdr3_nt: TGCGCCAGCAGCTTCAGGGCAGATACGCAGTATTTT
cdr3_aa: CASSFRADTQYF

clone_size: few
j_call: TRBJ1-2
v_call: TRBV7-9
d_call: NA
cdr3_nt: TGTGCCAGCATCCCCGTGGGGCCCTATGGCTACACCTTC
cdr3_aa: CASIPVGPYGYTF

clone_size: NA
j_call: TRBJ1-4
v_call: TRBV6-6
d_call: NA
cdr3_nt: TGTGCCAGCAGTCCTAGACAGGCACCTAATGAAAAACTGTTTTTT
cdr3_aa: CASSPRQAPNEKLFF

clone_size: NA
j_call: TRBJ2-7
v_call: TRBV10-3
d_call: TRBD2
cdr3_nt: TGTGCCTCCACCCCGACTAGCGGGGGGGCCGAAGAGCAGTACTTC
cdr3_aa: CASTPTSGGAEEQYF

clone_size: NA
j_call: TRBJ2-1
v_call: TRBV4-1
d_call: NA
cdr3_nt: TGCGCCAGCAGCCAGCCCCAGGGAAAGCAGTTCTTC
cdr3_aa: CASSQPQGKQFF

clone_size: few
j_call: TRBJ1-1
v_call: TRBV19
d_call: TRBD1
cdr3_nt: TGTGCCAGTAGACCGACCGGGACAGGGAGTACTGAAGCTTTCTTT
cdr3_aa: CASRPTGTGSTEAFF

clone_size: few
j_call: TRBJ2-5
v_call: TRBV9
d_call: TRBD2
cdr3_nt: TGTGCCAGCAGCGCGGGACTAGCGGGGGAGACCCAGTACTTC
cdr3_aa: CASSAGLAGETQYF

clone_size: NA
j_call: TRBJ2-1
v_call: TRBV19
d_call: TRBD2
cdr3_nt: TGTGCCAGTACCGGACTAGCGGGAGGGATAAATGAGCAGTTCTTC
cdr3_aa: CASTGLAGGINEQFF

clone_size: NA
j_call: TRBJ2-6
v_call: TRBV7-2
d_call: NA
cdr3_nt: TGTGCCAGCAGCCCCCGGGGGGCGGGTGGGGCCAACGTCCTGACTTTC
cdr3_aa: CASSPRGAGGANVLTF

clone_size: NA
j_call: TRBJ2-3
v_call: TRBV21-1
d_call: NA
cdr3_nt: TGTGCCAGCACCAACATACAGGATTCTAGCACAGATACGCAGTATTTT
cdr3_aa: CASTNIQDSSTDTQYF